The source of this T cell receptor beta chain is a study of CD8+CD57+ T cells in acquired aplastic anemia. Study as a whole: Sorted CD4+ and CD8+ cells gave an average of around 3.3 ug of DNA. An average of roughly 10 million reads for CD4+ cells was obtained from healthy donors. Study results and caveats: Patients and healthy controls showed no significant CD8+ Simpson's diversity difference. Roughly 30 CD8+ CDR3 sequences occurred in both the patients and the controls.

TCR beta VDJ and CDR3 profiles were obtained from a genomic DNA template. TCRdb reprocessed the reads with MiXCR, giving one entry per CDR3 protein. The sample lists about 180,000 distinct CDR3 sequences; 45% to 50% were seen once. Germline V lookup: CDR1 KGHDR, CDR2 SFDVKD. The CDR3 has 17 residues. The ends lost 4 bases at V and 7 bases at J; junction bases unmatched: 10. This clonotype showed up just a few times. Antigen unknown. This chain connects TRBV24-1 to TRBJ1-4; 11 nucleotides align to TRBD1. The sequenced sample consisted of sorted CD4+, CD8+, or CD8+CD57+ T cells (not recorded which) from PBMCs. This TCR came from a human donor in good health. CDR3 DNA: TGTGCCACCAGTGACGCGCCAGGGACAGGGGGGGGTGAAAAACTGTTTTTT. Its protein is CATSDAPGTGGGEKLFF.